What follows describes a single T cell receptor beta chain. What it recognizes is unknown. The protocol was immunoSEQ multiplex PCR, while the TCRdb copy is restricted to in-frame clones and leaves out a portion. Of approximately 58,000 clones detected, approximately 90% appear once; the ten largest clones hold under 11%. This CDR3 comprises 14 residues. Germline V gives CDR1 SNHLY, CDR2 FYNNEI. Unmatched junction bases numbered 9, after V lost 8 bases and J lost 2 bases. The sample belongs to a study of PD-1 blockade in classical Hodgkin lymphoma. The wider study: Patients were administered nivolumab (3 mg/kg intravenously) every 2 weeks.

General study points: Whatever underlies the repertoire differences (possibly disease activity or prior therapy) remains undefined. Exclusion was the outcome for patients who began nivolumab under 1 year after ASCT.

There was relapse after autologous stem cell transplantation in every patient, and there was variation in brentuximab vedotin exposure. This sequence joins TRBV2 and TRBJ2-7; 7 nucleotides match TRBD1. The sequence came from a human donor with classical Hodgkin lymphoma. The sequences come from peripheral blood mononuclear cells (PBMCs), collected before the second cycle of nivolumab. CDR3 DNA: TGTGCCAGCTCTACCTATGACAGGGCCTACGAGCAGTACTTC. Translated: CASSTYDRAYEQYF. Looking up the rest from reference TRBV2 and TRBJ2-7 gives the full variable domain: EPEVTQTPSHQVTQMGQEVILRCVPISNHLYFYWYRQILGQKVEFLVSFYNNEISEKSEIFDDQFSVERPDGSNFTLKIRSTKLEDSAMYFCASSTYDRAYEQYFGPGTRLTVT.